The 3 T cell receptor beta chains reported below all come from one sample, sequenced in a study of neurological immune-mediated disorders. TCRdb reprocessed the 5' RACE reads via MiXCR and lists one record per CDR3 protein. The data contain about 50,000 distinct CDR3 sequences, 7% to 9% of them singletons. The time point was: longitudinal time-point 3. Sequenced input: PBMCs. Source of these receptors: a woman between 40 and 50 years old in good health.

The gene calls are TRBV3-1 and TRBJ1-2; TRBD1 is a possible D gene (6 bases). V gave up 4 bases and J gave up 0 bases, with 12 bases separating them. CDR1 is LGHDT, CDR2 YNNKEL, per germline (reference sequence). The CDR3 has 15 amino acids. CDR3 region: CASSLRDTTNYGYTF. For the CDR3, the DNA is TGTGCCAGCAGCCTCCGGGACACAACTAACTATGGCTACACCTTC.

This clonotype was recorded many times. The genes are TRBV7-8 and TRBJ1-6; possible D gene TRBD1, 6 bases. There are 16 residues in the CDR3. The germline V gene encodes CDR1 SGHVS and CDR2 FQNEAQ. The germline V and J ends were trimmed by 2 bases and 4 bases, with 12 bases remaining between them. CDR3 bases: TGTGCCAGCAGCTTAACGGAGGGGGATTATAATTCACCCCTCCACTTT. Its translation: CASSLTEGDYNSPLHF. Filled out from reference TRBV7-8 and TRBJ1-6, the complete variable domain reads GAGVSQSPRYKVAKRGQDVALRCDPISGHVSLFWYQQALGQGPEFLTYFQNEAQLDKSGLPSDRFFAERPEGSVSTLKIQRTQQEDSAVYLCASSLTEGDYNSPLHFGNGTRLTVT.

Ten or more counts support this clonotype. The CDR3 DNA reads TGTGCCACCAGCAGAGGGGGCGAGCAGTACTTC. Protein: CATSRGGEQYF. This chain joins TRBV15 and TRBJ2-7; no clear D. CDR1 and CDR2 from the germline V gene are LNHNV and YYDKDF (reference sequence). The CDR3 consists of 11 residues. V shed 1 base and J shed 6 bases, with 4 bases lying between them.